These 27 T cell receptor beta chains came from one sample sequenced in a study of T cell repertoires in cytomegalovirus infection (dated by TCRdb to between 2018 and 2021). Sequencing was performed on an Illumina HiSeq 1500. The raw public reads went through TCRdb reprocessing: fastp at Q25, MiXCR clone calling, in-frame beta chains kept. A single entry per CDR3 protein holds the most common genes and DNA from its merged rows. The sample profile shows fewer than 400,000 distinct CDR3 sequences; roughly 20% of them were found once. The ten largest clonotypes hold less than 9.5% of the sample. The sample taken for sequencing was PBMCs. Receptors were obtained from a human donor in good health (CMV status not recorded). Some clones in this sample may be carry-over from other donors' samples.

This clonotype was recorded a few times. This sequence joins TRBV28 and TRBJ1-2, with D perhaps matching TRBD1 (6 bases). Per germline, CDR1 MDHEN and CDR2 SYDVKM. Between the trimmed V and J ends, which lost 2 bases and 8 bases, there was a span of 12 bases. CDR3 length: 13 amino acids. Here the CDR3 DNA reads TGTGCCAGCAGTTTAGAGCGGGGGCCCGGCTACACCTTC. It translates to CASSLERGPGYTF.

This clonotype was counted ten times or more. This chain joins TRBV7-2 and TRBJ2-7, with 8 bases aligning to TRBD2. Trimming removed 0 bases from V and 1 base from J; junction bases left unmatched: 5. Germline values: CDR1 SGHTA, CDR2 FQGNSA. CDR3 length equals 16 residues. Written as DNA, the CDR3 is TGTGCCAGCAGCTTAGCCCTAGCGGGTTTGTCCTACGAGCAGTACTTC. Translated, it gives CASSLALAGLSYEQYF.

This clonotype came up a few times. V gene TRBV5-5 combines with J gene TRBJ2-5; D might be TRBD1 (5 bases). Trimming shortened V by 0 bases and J by 1 base, and 10 bases separated the two germline ends. Germline V lookup: CDR1 SGHKS, CDR2 YYEKEE (reference sequence). The CDR3 runs 15 residues. CDR3: CASSLDVGLQETQYF. In DNA, the CDR3 is TGTGCCAGCAGCTTGGATGTGGGGCTCCAAGAGACCCAGTACTTC. Full variable domain (outside the CDR3, taken from reference TRBV5-5 and TRBJ2-5): DAGVTQSPTHLIKTRGQQVTLRCSPISGHKSVSWYQQVLGQGPQFIFQYYEKEERGRGNFPDRFSARQFPNYSSELNVNALLLGDSALYLCASSLDVGLQETQYFGPGTRLLVL.

This clonotype was detected only a few times. This rearrangement joins TRBV7-2 to TRBJ2-7, with 9 bases lining up with TRBD2. CDR1 and CDR2 from the germline V gene are SGHTA and FQGNSA. The CDR3 is made up of 14 amino acids. With 6 bases clipped from V and 2 bases from J, the junction kept 5 bases outside the gene matches. In DNA form, the CDR3 reads TGTGCCAGCAGGTTGACTAGCGGTCCCTACGAGCAGTACTTC. The encoded protein is CASRLTSGPYEQYF.

The rearrangement links TRBV11-2 to TRBJ2-7; no reliable D call. Germline-derived CDR1 and CDR2 are SGHAT and FQNNGV. The length of the CDR3 is 14 residues. Trimming removed 5 bases from V and 5 bases from J, with 16 bases in between. The CDR3 region has the DNA TGTGCCAGCAGCCTTAGAATCGGATTCGACGAGCAGTACTTC. Protein: CASSLRIGFDEQYF.

This clonotype was observed a few times. The chain carries TRBV27 and TRBJ2-5, with D possibly being TRBD2 (5 bases). The germline V gene encodes CDR1 MNHEY and CDR2 SMNVEV (reference sequence). The CDR3 has 13 amino acids. Trimming removed 6 bases at V and 2 bases at J, with 10 bases between. Here the CDR3 reads CASRGVSQETQYF. The CDR3 DNA reads as TGTGCCAGCAGGGGAGTATCACAAGAGACCCAGTACTTC.

The gene calls are TRBV4-1 and TRBJ1-1, with D tentatively TRBD1 (6 bases). The CDR3 spans 17 residues. From germline, CDR1 is MGHRA and CDR2 YSYEKL. V was pared by 4 bases and J by 2 bases, with 20 bases between. Here the CDR3 DNA reads TGCGCCAGCAGCCGACAGGTTCCAGGGCCCCTCAACACTGAAGCTTTCTTT. Protein product: CASSRQVPGPLNTEAFF.

There are a few counts of this clonotype. The CDR3 coding sequence is TGTGCCAGCAGCCAAGGGGTTGGGAAAGAGACCCAGTACTTC. Residues: CASSQGVGKETQYF. The genes are TRBV4-2 and TRBJ2-5; no reliable D call. Trimming took off 1 base at V and 3 bases at J, with 9 bases between the two ends. Germline CDR1 LGHNA, CDR2 YNFKEQ. This CDR3 region has 14 residues.

V is TRBV6-7 and J is TRBJ2-5, with D hard to call. TRBV6-7 is an open reading frame whose function is uncertain. Trimming took 2 bases from V and 2 from J, leaving 21 bases between them. CDR3 size: 18 residues. CDR3 loop: CASSYPRRCQRAQETQYF. In DNA form, the CDR3 reads TGTGCCAGCAGTTACCCACGTAGATGCCAAAGGGCTCAAGAGACCCAGTACTTC.

This clonotype occurred a few times. The chain carries TRBV15 and TRBJ2-3; no firm D call. This CDR3 contains 15 residues. V was cut by 0 bases and J by 6 bases, with 13 bases left in between. Looked up from germline, CDR1 is LNHNV and CDR2 is YYDKDF (reference sequence). Here the CDR3 reads CATSRDAVAGDTQYF. The CDR3 DNA is TGTGCCACCAGCAGAGATGCAGTAGCTGGGGATACGCAGTATTTT.

In this sample, this clonotype turned up a few times. The chain couples TRBV6-1 to TRBJ2-3, with 11 bases aligning to TRBD2. This CDR3 is 16 amino acids long. V shed 1 base and J 6 bases; nucleotides not matched to a gene: 6. Looked up from germline, CDR1 is MNHNS and CDR2 is SASEGT. CDR3 protein: CASSEVAGGPGDTQYF. The CDR3 coding sequence is TGTGCCAGCAGTGAAGTAGCGGGAGGGCCTGGGGATACGCAGTATTTT.

This clonotype occurred many times. The chain uses TRBV19 and TRBJ2-1; TRBD2 agrees at 10 bases. The CDR3 is made up of 16 amino acids. Looked up from germline, CDR1 is LNHDA and CDR2 is SQIVND (reference sequence). J gave up 0 bases and V 9 bases, and 8 bases lay outside the gene matches. CDR3 sequence reads: CASRTSGPSSYNEQFF. The CDR3, as DNA: TGTGCCAGCCGGACTAGCGGACCCAGCTCCTACAATGAGCAGTTCTTC.

This clonotype came up a few times. The chain joins TRBV7-9 to TRBJ2-1; the D is unclear. Trimming stripped 0 bases from V and 9 bases from J, with 15 bases between. The CDR3 totals 15 residues. Germline CDR1 reads SEHNR; CDR2 reads FQNEAQ (reference sequence). DNA for the CDR3: TGTGCCAGCAGCTTAGCGCTTGGATTTCGGGTTGAGCAGTTCTTC. It specifies CASSLALGFRVEQFF.

This clonotype was recorded only once. A much larger clone sits a single nucleotide away, making a read error possible. V is TRBV9 and J is TRBJ2-7; TRBD1 agrees at 11 bases. Germline V gene sequence: CDR1 SGDLS, CDR2 YYNGEE. The CDR3 loop spans 14 amino acids. With V trimmed by 4 bases and J by 3 bases, 3 bases remained unmatched. This chain's CDR3 is CASSTGQGDYEQYF. The CDR3 DNA is TGTGCCAGCAGCACGGGACAGGGGGACTACGAGCAGTACTTC.

This clonotype was observed a few times. The chain uses TRBV10-3 and TRBJ2-5; unclear D gene. Germline lookup yields CDR1 ENHRY and CDR2 SYGVKD. The CDR3 has 11 amino acids. The V end lost 6 bases, the J end lost 2 bases, and 4 bases lay between the germline ends. The CDR3 region is CAIRDQETQYF. The DNA of the CDR3 is TGTGCCATCAGAGATCAAGAGACCCAGTACTTC.

The chain joins TRBV30 to TRBJ1-2; TRBD1 aligns across 8 bases. Germline CDR1 reads GTSNPN; CDR2 reads SVGIG (reference sequence). The V segment lost 4 bases and the J segment 5 bases; nucleotides outside the gene matches: 6. CDR3 size: 13 residues. The CDR3 sequence: CAWNFDRGYGYTF. Here the CDR3 DNA reads TGTGCCTGGAACTTTGACAGGGGATATGGCTACACCTTC.

There are many counts of this clonotype. This sequence joins TRBV7-9 and TRBJ2-7; 9 nucleotides match TRBD2. The CDR3 covers 15 residues. Losses at the gene ends were 0 bases for V and 4 bases for J; bases not matched to a gene: 4. Looked up from germline, CDR1 is SEHNR and CDR2 is FQNEAQ (reference sequence). The CDR3: CASSLASGSTYEQYF. CDR3 bases: TGTGCCAGCAGCTTAGCTAGCGGGAGCACGTACGAGCAGTACTTC.

The V gene is TRBV7-2, the J gene TRBJ2-5, with 9 bases fitting TRBD2. Trimming at V came to 5 bases and at J to 3 bases, leaving 10 bases not matched to a gene. The CDR3 is 16 residues long. Germline loops: CDR1 SGHTA, CDR2 FQGNSA. The CDR3 here is CASSQSRGRVEETQYF. The DNA for the CDR3 is TGTGCCAGCAGCCAGAGTCGCGGGAGGGTGGAAGAGACCCAGTACTTC.

This clonotype has ten or more counts. The chain employs TRBV7-8 and TRBJ2-1, with 8 bases matching TRBD2. The CDR3 length is 14 residues. Germline-derived CDR1 and CDR2 are SGHVS and FQNEAQ. J gave up 10 bases and V 5 bases, and 10 bases lay outside the gene matches. The CDR3 sequence: CASSGGGLESEQFF. The CDR3 coding sequence is TGTGCCAGCAGCGGGGGGGGACTAGAAAGCGAGCAGTTCTTC.

The V gene is TRBV12-3 or TRBV12-4, the J gene TRBJ2-2; D is perhaps TRBD1 (5 bases). The CDR3 spans 14 residues. V was cut by 6 bases and J by 6 bases, with 14 bases left in between. For the CDR3, the DNA is TGTGCCAGCAGACCGGCCACAGGTTCCGGGGAGCTGTTTTTT. This codes for CASRPATGSGELFF.

V usage is TRBV7-9 and J usage is TRBJ2-1; 8 bases agree with TRBD1. Germline V gives CDR1 SEHNR, CDR2 FQNEAQ (reference sequence). The J segment lost 9 bases and the V segment lost 1 base, leaving 8 bases of the junction unmatched. This CDR3 region has 15 residues. The CDR3 region has the DNA TGTGCCAGCAGCTTAGGGACAGGGAAGGGGAGTGAGCAGTTCTTC. This sequence encodes CASSLGTGKGSEQFF.

This clonotype was counted many times. The chain combines TRBV12-3 or TRBV12-4 with TRBJ2-1; a weak D match, TRBD2 (5 bases). Trimming stripped 4 bases from V and 4 bases from J, with 20 bases between. The CDR3 extends over 17 amino acids. Here the CDR3 reads CASSSTIRGSPYNEQFF. CDR3 DNA: TGTGCCAGCAGTTCCACAATTCGGGGTTCCCCATACAATGAGCAGTTCTTC.

This clonotype was found many times. The rearrangement links TRBV7-2 to TRBJ2-7; D ambiguous. V was shortened by 3 bases and J by 2 bases, with 8 bases between the two germline ends. The CDR3 runs 13 residues. CDR1 SGHTA and CDR2 FQGNSA come from the germline V gene. Written as DNA, the CDR3 is TGTGCCAGCAGCTTTCCCCGGCCCTACGAGCAGTACTTC. Protein product: CASSFPRPYEQYF.

This clonotype was seen only a few times. The chain combines TRBV4-1 with TRBJ2-7; 11 nucleotides agree with TRBD1. Trimming at V came to 4 bases and at J to 2 bases, leaving 4 bases not matched to a gene. From germline, CDR1 is MGHRA and CDR2 YSYEKL. This CDR3 spans 15 amino acids. The CDR3 sequence is CASSPGQGATYEQYF. In DNA, the CDR3 is TGCGCCAGCAGCCCCGGACAGGGGGCCACCTACGAGCAGTACTTC.

The rearrangement joins TRBV18 to TRBJ2-7; 11 bases align to TRBD1. CDR3 length equals 17 residues. In germline, CDR1 is KGHSH, CDR2 LQKENI. Trimming cost V 3 bases and J 1 base; bases outside gene matches: 8. The CDR3 region has the DNA TGTGCCAGCTCACCTCCGGGATGGGACAGGGGGTCCTACGAGCAGTACTTC. Translating it yields CASSPPGWDRGSYEQYF.

This clonotype turned up a few times. The J gene is TRBJ2-3, the V gene TRBV6-5, with D perhaps being TRBD1 or TRBD2 (5 bases each). The CDR3 has 16 amino acids. V dropped 0 bases and J dropped 1 base, with 11 bases sitting between them. CDR1 MNHEY and CDR2 SVGAGI come from the germline V gene. Here the CDR3 reads CASSYSGRGRTDTQYF. DNA of the CDR3: TGTGCCAGCAGTTACTCGGGCCGGGGCCGCACAGATACGCAGTATTTT.

This clonotype was counted ten times or more. The rearrangement links TRBV7-2 to TRBJ2-1; 10 bases are shared with TRBD2. This CDR3 contains 15 residues. CDR1 is SGHTA and CDR2 is FQGNSA in the germline V gene. V trimming: 1 base; J trimming: 9 bases; junction bases outside the gene matches: 6. The CDR3 sequence: CASSLDLAGVVEQFF. In DNA, the CDR3 is TGTGCCAGCAGCTTAGACCTAGCGGGAGTTGTTGAGCAGTTCTTC. Using reference TRBV7-2 and TRBJ2-1 for the parts outside the CDR3, the full variable domain is GAGVSQSPSNKVTEKGKDVELRCDPISGHTALYWYRQSLGQGLEFLIYFQGNSAPDKSGLPSDRFSAERTGGSVSTLTIQRTQQEDSAVYLCASSLDLAGVVEQFFGPGTRLTVL.